What follows are 22 T cell receptor beta chains derived from one specimen sequenced in a study of cytomegalovirus exposure and HLA in healthy donors. 60 Vbeta and 13 Jbeta primers were used in PCR. The protocol was immunoSEQ multiplex PCR, while the TCRdb copy is restricted to in-frame clones and leaves out a portion. Of about 130,000 clones listed, roughly 85% are singletons. The sequenced sample was PBMCs. These receptors were collected from a woman in her 40s in good health and CMV-seropositive.

The rearrangement links TRBV19 to TRBJ1-3; D is undetermined. Germline-derived CDR1 and CDR2 are LNHDA and SQIVND (reference sequence). V was shortened by 7 bases and J by 0 bases, with 10 bases between the two germline ends. The CDR3 totals 14 residues. CDR3 bases: TGTGCCAGTAAACAGACCGCCTCTGGAAACACCATATATTTT. Amino acids: CASKQTASGNTIYF.

The gene calls are TRBV5-6 and TRBJ2-7; 8 bases map to TRBD1. This CDR3 contains 15 residues. J gave up 0 bases and V 4 bases, and 6 bases lay outside the gene matches. Per germline, CDR1 SGHDT and CDR2 YYEEEE. The CDR3 here is CASSLRDRLSYEQYF. The CDR3 DNA reads TGTGCCAGCAGCCTCCGGGACAGGCTCTCCTACGAGCAGTACTTC.

The genes are TRBV28 and TRBJ2-7; a possible D gene is TRBD1 (6 bases). The CDR3 is 13 amino acids. Germline V gene data show CDR1 as MDHEN and CDR2 as SYDVKM. V was clipped by 4 bases and J by 5 bases, with 12 bases between them. The CDR3 sequence: CASSSGQGNEQYF. DNA for the CDR3: TGTGCCAGCAGTTCGGGACAAGGGAACGAGCAGTACTTC.

This clone has only a few counts. The chain employs TRBV5-1 and TRBJ2-1; TRBD1 might be the D (5 bases). Trimming pared 0 bases from V and 6 bases from J, leaving 10 bases between. The CDR3 has 14 amino acids. CDR1 is SGHRS and CDR2 is YFSETQ in the germline V gene. The CDR3 spells CASSLEPGLNEQFF. The CDR3 DNA sequence: TGCGCCAGCAGCTTGGAGCCAGGGCTCAATGAGCAGTTCTTC.

The gene calls are TRBV6-5 and TRBJ1-2, with 7 nucleotides matching TRBD1. Germline assignment: CDR1 MNHEY and CDR2 SVGAGI. The V gene end was trimmed by 2 bases and the J gene end by 6 bases; junction bases not matched to a gene: 3. The CDR3 sequence is 13 residues long. The CDR3 DNA is TGTGCCAGCAGTTACGTCAGGGGGGATGGCTACACCTTC. It yields the protein CASSYVRGDGYTF.

The gene calls are TRBV9 and TRBJ2-7, with D tentatively TRBD1 (8 bases). Germline assignment: CDR1 SGDLS and CDR2 YYNGEE. Trimming shortened V by 3 bases and J by 6 bases, and 22 bases separated the two germline ends. The CDR3 consists of 16 residues. The CDR3, as DNA: TGTGCCAGCAGCGCGGACAGGGAAATAACGGGGGGCGAGCAGTACTTC. Encoded protein: CASSADREITGGEQYF.

The V gene is TRBV9, the J gene TRBJ1-6; a weak D match, TRBD1 (5 bases). With 0 bases removed from V and 5 bases from J, the gap between germline ends came to 6 bases. The CDR3 runs 14 residues. Germline values: CDR1 SGDLS, CDR2 YYNGEE. CDR3 in DNA: TGTGCCAGCAGCGTAGTAGGGGATAATTCACCCCTCCACTTT. It translates to CASSVVGDNSPLHF.

The chain is built from TRBV27 and TRBJ1-1; D gene unclear. This CDR3 is 14 amino acids long. V was cut by 1 base and J by 1 base, with 7 bases left in between. CDR1 is MNHEY, CDR2 SMNVEV, per germline (reference sequence). CDR3 residues: CASSLFWPNTEAFF. The CDR3 DNA reads as TGTGCCAGCAGTTTATTTTGGCCGAACACTGAAGCTTTCTTT.

The chain links TRBV28 to TRBJ1-2; TRBD1 matches 7 bases. V lost 2 bases and J lost 8; bases outside the gene matches: 2. CDR1 and CDR2 (germline): MDHEN, SYDVKM. CDR3 length equals 12 residues. The CDR3 DNA is TGTGCCAGCAGTTTAAGGGGGCAGGGCTACACCTTC. This gives the protein CASSLRGQGYTF.

This clone is a singleton in its sample. The chain has TRBV11-3 and TRBJ2-7; 12 bases fit TRBD1. V shed 5 bases, J shed 4 bases, and the junction held 3 bases outside the gene matches. Germline CDR1 SGHNT, CDR2 YENEEA. The CDR3 runs to 14 residues. Written as DNA, the CDR3 is TGTGCCAGCAGCAGGGACAGGGGGCTATACGAGCAGTACTTC. Translation gives CASSRDRGLYEQYF. The full variable domain, with the rest looked up from reference TRBV11-3 and TRBJ2-7, is EAGVVQSPRYKIIEKKQPVAFWCNPISGHNTLYWYLQNLGQGPELLIRYENEEAVDDSQLPKDRFSAERLKGVDSTLKIQPAELGDSAVYLCASSRDRGLYEQYFGPGTRLTVT.

The CDR3 reads CASSSRDTHLNTIYF. The CDR3 DNA reads as TGTGCCAGCAGCTCCCGGGACACACACTTAAACACCATATATTTT. This chain connects TRBV5-4 to TRBJ1-3; tentative D call: TRBD1 (6 bases). Looked up from germline, CDR1 is SGHNT and CDR2 is YYREEE (reference sequence). V was shortened by 3 bases and J by 6 bases, with 16 bases between the two germline ends. CDR3 size: 15 residues. The variable domain in full, with the rest retrieved from reference TRBV5-4 and TRBJ1-3, is ETGVTQSPTHLIKTRGQQVTLRCSSQSGHNTVSWYQQALGQGPQFIFQYYREEENGRGNFPPRFSGLQFPNYSSELNVNALELDDSALYLCASSSRDTHLNTIYFGEGSWLTVV.

The chain combines TRBV28 with TRBJ2-2; weak D call: TRBD2 (5 bases). There are 15 residues in the CDR3. CDR1 is MDHEN and CDR2 is SYDVKM in the germline V gene. V lost 7 bases, J lost 9 bases, and 21 bases lay in between. This CDR3 reads CASKEGFGGGRELFF. The CDR3 DNA reads as TGTGCCAGCAAGGAAGGGTTTGGAGGTGGCCGGGAGCTGTTTTTT. Looking up the rest from reference TRBV28 and TRBJ2-2 gives the full variable domain: DVKVTQSSRYLVKRTGEKVFLECVQDMDHENMFWYRQDPGLGLRLIYFSYDVKMKEKGDIPEGYSVSREKKERFSLILESASTNQTSMYLCASKEGFGGGRELFFGEGSRLTVL.

V gene TRBV7-8 combines with J gene TRBJ1-5; D gene unclear. The CDR3 has 13 residues. CDR1 and CDR2 (germline): SGHVS, FQNEAQ. V was trimmed by 1 base and J by 7 bases, leaving 8 bases between them. The CDR3 DNA sequence: TGTGCCAGCAGCTTAGATCCAGGACAGCCCCAGCATTTT. This codes for CASSLDPGQPQHF.

V gene TRBV6-5 combines with J gene TRBJ1-2, with 8 bases lining up with TRBD1. This CDR3 contains 13 residues. CDR1 is MNHEY and CDR2 is SVGAGI in the germline V gene. Losses at the gene ends were 7 bases for V and 8 bases for J; bases not matched to a gene: 9. CDR3 sequence: CASTLGQGVGYTF. The CDR3 bases are TGTGCCAGCACCCTAGGACAGGGCGTAGGCTACACCTTC.

The CDR3: CASSVDPLGTSGDQYF. CDR3 nucleotides: TGTGCCAGCAGCGTAGACCCTTTAGGGACTAGCGGGGATCAGTACTTC. This sequence joins TRBV9 and TRBJ2-5; 13 bases map to TRBD2. Trimming cost V 0 bases and J 11 bases; bases outside gene matches: 10. CDR1 is SGDLS, CDR2 YYNGEE, per germline. There are 16 residues in the CDR3.

The chain couples TRBV28 to TRBJ2-3, with TRBD2 matching 8 bases. The CDR3 extends over 15 amino acids. Trimming cost V 6 bases and J 2 bases; bases outside gene matches: 7. CDR1 MDHEN and CDR2 SYDVKM come from the germline V gene. CDR3 DNA: TGTGCCAGCAGGGGGGTAGCGGGGACCACAGATACGCAGTATTTT. Its protein product is CASRGVAGTTDTQYF.

The chain has TRBV28 and TRBJ2-7; 8 positions match TRBD2. The CDR3 extends over 19 amino acids. CDR1 MDHEN and CDR2 SYDVKM come from the germline V gene. With 2 bases clipped from V and 0 bases from J, the junction kept 15 bases outside the gene matches. The CDR3 sequence is CASSLIPLAGYLSSYEQYF. For the CDR3, the DNA is TGTGCCAGCAGTTTAATCCCCCTAGCGGGTTACTTAAGCTCCTACGAGCAGTACTTC.

The chain joins TRBV7-9 to TRBJ1-1, with 8 bases fitting TRBD1. Germline CDR1 is SEHNR and CDR2 is FQNEAQ (reference sequence). CDR3 size: 14 residues. V lost 3 bases and J lost 7; bases outside the gene matches: 7. The chain's CDR3 is CASSFSQGAIEAFF. CDR3 in DNA: TGTGCCAGCAGCTTTTCGCAGGGGGCAATTGAAGCTTTCTTT. The variable domain in full, completed from reference TRBV7-9 and TRBJ1-1, reads DTGVSQNPRHKITKRGQNVTFRCDPISEHNRLYWYRQTLGQGPEFLTYFQNEAQLEKSRLLSDRFSAERPKGSFSTLEIQRTEQGDSAMYLCASSFSQGAIEAFFGQGTRLTVV.

V and J are TRBV9 and TRBJ2-5; TRBD1 aligns across 7 bases. V trimming: 3 bases; J trimming: 2 bases; junction bases outside the gene matches: 4. Looked up from germline, CDR1 is SGDLS and CDR2 is YYNGEE. This CDR3 comprises 14 residues. The chain's CDR3 is CASSETGQQETQYF. The CDR3 DNA follows: TGTGCCAGCAGCGAGACAGGGCAGCAAGAGACCCAGTACTTC.

The V call is TRBV7-3, the J call TRBJ2-1; 8 bases map to TRBD1. The trim removed 2 bases at V and 0 bases at J, leaving 0 bases unmatched. Germline V CDR1 and CDR2: SGHTA, FQGTGA. The CDR3 consists of 15 residues. The CDR3 here is CASSLQGASYNEQFF. The CDR3 DNA sequence: TGTGCCAGCAGCTTACAGGGGGCCTCCTACAATGAGCAGTTCTTC.

The gene calls are TRBV30 and TRBJ2-1, with D possibly TRBD2 on 5 matching bases. The V and J ends lost 0 bases and 7 bases respectively, with 7 bases between them. This CDR3 spans 12 amino acids. The germline CDR1 and CDR2 sequences are GTSNPN and SVGIG (reference sequence). CDR3 amino acids: CAWSVRGNEQFF. The CDR3, as DNA: TGTGCCTGGAGTGTACGGGGAAATGAGCAGTTCTTC.

This clone was counted once. The V call is TRBV7-9, the J call TRBJ2-7; 7 bases line up with TRBD1. The CDR3 consists of 14 residues. Trimming cost V 3 bases and J 3 bases; bases outside gene matches: 5. Per germline, CDR1 SEHNR and CDR2 FQNEAQ (reference sequence). This CDR3 reads CASSFRQGSYEQYF. The DNA for the CDR3 is TGTGCCAGCAGCTTTAGACAGGGTAGCTACGAGCAGTACTTC.